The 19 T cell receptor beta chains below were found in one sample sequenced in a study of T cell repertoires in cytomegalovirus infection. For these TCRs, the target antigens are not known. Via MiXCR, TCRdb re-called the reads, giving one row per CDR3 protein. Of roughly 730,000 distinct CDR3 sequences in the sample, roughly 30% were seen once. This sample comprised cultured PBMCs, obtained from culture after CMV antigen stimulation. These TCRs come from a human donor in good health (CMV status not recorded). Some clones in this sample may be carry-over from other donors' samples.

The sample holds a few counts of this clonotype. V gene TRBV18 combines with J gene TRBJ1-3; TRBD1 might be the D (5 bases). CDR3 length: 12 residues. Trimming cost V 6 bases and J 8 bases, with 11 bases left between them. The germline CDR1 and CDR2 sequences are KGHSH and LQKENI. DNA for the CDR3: TGTGCCAGCTCGAGGGACGGGGACACCATATATTTT. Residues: CASSRDGDTIYF. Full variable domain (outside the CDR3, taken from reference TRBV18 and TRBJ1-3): NAGVMQNPRHLVRRRGQEARLRCSPMKGHSHVYWYRQLPEEGLKFMVYLQKENIIDESGMPKERFSAEFPKEGPSILRIQQVVRGDSAAYFCASSRDGDTIYFGEGSWLTVV.

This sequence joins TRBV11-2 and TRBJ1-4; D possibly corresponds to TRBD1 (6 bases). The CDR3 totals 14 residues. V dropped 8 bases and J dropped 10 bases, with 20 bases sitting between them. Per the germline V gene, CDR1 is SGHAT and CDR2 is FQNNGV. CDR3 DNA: TGTGCCAGCCGTACCTCCCAGGGGATCGGAAAACTGTTTTTT. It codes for CASRTSQGIGKLFF.

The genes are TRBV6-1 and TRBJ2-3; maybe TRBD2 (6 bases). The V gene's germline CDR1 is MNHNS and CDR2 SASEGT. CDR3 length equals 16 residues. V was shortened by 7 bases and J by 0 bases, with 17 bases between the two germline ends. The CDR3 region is CASTRDSGTSTDTQYF. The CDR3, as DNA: TGTGCCAGCACCCGTGATAGCGGCACTAGCACAGATACGCAGTATTTT.

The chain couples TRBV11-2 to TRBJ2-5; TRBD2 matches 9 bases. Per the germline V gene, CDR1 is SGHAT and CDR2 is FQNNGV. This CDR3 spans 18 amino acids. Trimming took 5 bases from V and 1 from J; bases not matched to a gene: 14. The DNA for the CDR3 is TGTGCCAGCAGCCGAGAAGGATGGGGACTAGCAGGCCAAGAGACCCAGTACTTC. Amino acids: CASSREGWGLAGQETQYF.

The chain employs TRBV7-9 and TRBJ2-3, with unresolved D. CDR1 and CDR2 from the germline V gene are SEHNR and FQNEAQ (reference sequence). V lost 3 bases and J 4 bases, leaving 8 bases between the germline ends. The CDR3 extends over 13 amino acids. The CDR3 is CASSFTTSDTQYF. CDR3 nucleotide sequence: TGTGCCAGCAGCTTTACTACTTCAGATACGCAGTATTTT.

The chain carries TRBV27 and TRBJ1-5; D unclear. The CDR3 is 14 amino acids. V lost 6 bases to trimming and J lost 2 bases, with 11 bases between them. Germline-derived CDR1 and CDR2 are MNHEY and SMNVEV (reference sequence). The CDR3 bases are TGTGCCAGCAGCCACCGGGGAGGCAATCAGCCCCAGCATTTT. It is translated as CASSHRGGNQPQHF.

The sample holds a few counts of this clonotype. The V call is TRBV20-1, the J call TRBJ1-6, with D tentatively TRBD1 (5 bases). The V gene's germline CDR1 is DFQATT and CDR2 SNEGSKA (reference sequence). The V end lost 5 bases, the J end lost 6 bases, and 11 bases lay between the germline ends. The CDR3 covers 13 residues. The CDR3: CSAVPGGNSPLHF. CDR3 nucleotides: TGCAGTGCTGTCCCTGGGGGTAATTCACCCCTCCACTTT.

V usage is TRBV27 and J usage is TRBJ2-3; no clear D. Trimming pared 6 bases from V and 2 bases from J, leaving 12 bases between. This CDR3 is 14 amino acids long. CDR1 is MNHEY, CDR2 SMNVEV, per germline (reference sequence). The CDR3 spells CASRPATNTDTQYF. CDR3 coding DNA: TGTGCCAGCAGGCCCGCGACCAACACAGATACGCAGTATTTT.

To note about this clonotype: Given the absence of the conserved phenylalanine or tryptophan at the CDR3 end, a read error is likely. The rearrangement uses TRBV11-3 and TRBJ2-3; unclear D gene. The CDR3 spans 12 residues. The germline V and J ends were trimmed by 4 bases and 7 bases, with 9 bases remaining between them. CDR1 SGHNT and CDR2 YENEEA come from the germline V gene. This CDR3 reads CASSSARNTQYS. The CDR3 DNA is TGTGCCAGCAGCTCCGCCAGGAATACGCAGTATTCT.

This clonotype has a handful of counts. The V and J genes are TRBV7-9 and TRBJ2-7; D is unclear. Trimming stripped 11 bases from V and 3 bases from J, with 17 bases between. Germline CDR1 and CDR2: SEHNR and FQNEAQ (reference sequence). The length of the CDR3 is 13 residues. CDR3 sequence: CAGSWADHYEQYF. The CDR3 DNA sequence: TGTGCCGGGTCTTGGGCAGACCACTACGAGCAGTACTTC. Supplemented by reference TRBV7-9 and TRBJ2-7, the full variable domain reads DTGVSQNPRHKITKRGQNVTFRCDPISEHNRLYWYRQTLGQGPEFLTYFQNEAQLEKSRLLSDRFSAERPKGSFSTLEIQRTEQGDSAMYLCAGSWADHYEQYFGPGTRLTVT.

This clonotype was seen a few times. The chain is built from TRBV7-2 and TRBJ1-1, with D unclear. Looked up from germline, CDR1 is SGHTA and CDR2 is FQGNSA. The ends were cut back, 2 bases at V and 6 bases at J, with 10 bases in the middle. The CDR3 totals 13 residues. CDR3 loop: CASSLWVTPEAFF. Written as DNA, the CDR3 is TGTGCCAGCAGCTTATGGGTCACCCCTGAAGCTTTCTTT.

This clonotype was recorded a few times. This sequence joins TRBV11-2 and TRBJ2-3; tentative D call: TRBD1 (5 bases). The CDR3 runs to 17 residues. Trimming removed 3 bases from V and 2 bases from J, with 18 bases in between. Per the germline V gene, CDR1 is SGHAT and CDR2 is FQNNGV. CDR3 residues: CASSFRVATDPTDTQYF. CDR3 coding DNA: TGTGCCAGCAGCTTCCGGGTTGCGACAGACCCCACAGATACGCAGTATTTT. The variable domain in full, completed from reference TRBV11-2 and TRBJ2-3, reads EAGVAQSPRYKIIEKRQSVAFWCNPISGHATLYWYQQILGQGPKLLIQFQNNGVVDDSQLPKDRFSAERLKGVDSTLKIQPAKLEDSAVYLCASSFRVATDPTDTQYFGPGTRLTVL.

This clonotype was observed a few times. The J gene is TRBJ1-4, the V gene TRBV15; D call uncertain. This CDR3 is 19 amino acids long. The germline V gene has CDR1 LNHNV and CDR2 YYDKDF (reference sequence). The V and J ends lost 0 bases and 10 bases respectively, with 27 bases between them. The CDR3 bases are TGTGCCACCAGCAGAGATGGTGGGTTCCGCCCAACGAGACCTGGAAAACTGTTTTTT. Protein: CATSRDGGFRPTRPGKLFF. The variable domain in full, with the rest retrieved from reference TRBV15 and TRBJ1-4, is DAMVIQNPRYQVTQFGKPVTLSCSQTLNHNVMYWYQQKSSQAPKLLFHYYDKDFNNEADTPDNFQSRRPNTSFCFLDIRSPGLGDTAMYLCATSRDGGFRPTRPGKLFFGSGTQLSVL.

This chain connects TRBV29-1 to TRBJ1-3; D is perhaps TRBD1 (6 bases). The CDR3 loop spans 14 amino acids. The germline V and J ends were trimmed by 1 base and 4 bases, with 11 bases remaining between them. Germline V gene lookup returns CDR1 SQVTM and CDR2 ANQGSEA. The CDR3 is CSVEAPGEGNTIYF. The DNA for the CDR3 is TGCAGCGTTGAAGCCCCAGGGGAAGGAAACACCATATATTTT.

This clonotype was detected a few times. The CDR3 loop is CASSPGTGGFTEQYF. CDR3 DNA: TGTGCCAGCTCACCGGGGACAGGGGGCTTCACCGAGCAGTACTTC. The J gene is TRBJ2-7, the V gene TRBV18; 12 nucleotides match TRBD1. V was pared by 3 bases and J by 6 bases, with 6 bases of the junction left unmatched. Looked up from germline, CDR1 is KGHSH and CDR2 is LQKENI. This CDR3 has 15 amino acids.

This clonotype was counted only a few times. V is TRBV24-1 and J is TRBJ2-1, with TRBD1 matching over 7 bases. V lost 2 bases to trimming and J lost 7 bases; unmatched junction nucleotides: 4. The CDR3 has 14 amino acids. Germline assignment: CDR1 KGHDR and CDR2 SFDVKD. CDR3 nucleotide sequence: TGTGCCACCAGTGATTCGGACAGGCCGAATGAGCAGTTCTTC. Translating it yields CATSDSDRPNEQFF.

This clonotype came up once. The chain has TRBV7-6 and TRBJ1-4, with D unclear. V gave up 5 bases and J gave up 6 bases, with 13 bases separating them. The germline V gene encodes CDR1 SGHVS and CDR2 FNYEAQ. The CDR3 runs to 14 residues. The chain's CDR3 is CASSPLEPYEKLFF. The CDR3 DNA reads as TGTGCCAGCAGCCCCCTCGAGCCTTATGAAAAACTGTTTTTT.

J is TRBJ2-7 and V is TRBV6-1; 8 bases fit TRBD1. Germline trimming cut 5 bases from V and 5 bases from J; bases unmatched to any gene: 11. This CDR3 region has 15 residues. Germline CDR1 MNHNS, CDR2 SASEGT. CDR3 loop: CASSPRLQGADEQYF. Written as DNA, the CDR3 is TGTGCCAGCAGTCCCCGTCTCCAGGGGGCCGACGAGCAGTACTTC.

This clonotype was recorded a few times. As DNA, the CDR3 is TGTGCCAGCAGTTTTAAGGGGGCTGAAAAACTGTTTTTT. Translated, it gives CASSFKGAEKLFF. The chain combines TRBV27 with TRBJ1-4; 7 bases agree with TRBD1. The germline gives CDR1 MNHEY, CDR2 SMNVEV (reference sequence). This CDR3 region has 13 residues. V lost 3 bases, J lost 7 bases, and 2 bases stayed unmatched.